The entry below describes one T cell receptor beta chain. The identical CDR3 is also encoded by other nucleotide sequences in the sample. Germline V lookup: CDR1 MNHNY, CDR2 SVGAGI (reference sequence). V was pared by 6 bases and J by 2 bases, with 10 bases between. The CDR3 totals 14 residues. The data derive from a study of shared clonotypes between healthy human individuals. The data were produced by immunoSEQ multiplex PCR, yet TCRdb's version contains in-frame clones alone and is incomplete. The sample has 2 million to 2.5 million clones, approximately 96% seen once. This TCR derives from a man between 18 and 35 years old in good health. Sample: naive CD4+ T cells sorted from blood. Described subset: CD45RA+ positively selected. The chain has TRBV6-6 and TRBJ1-4; D might be TRBD1 (6 bases). The CDR3 sequence is CASSRGATNEKLFF. The CDR3 bases are TGTGCCAGCAGCCGGGGGGCCACTAATGAAAAACTGTTTTTT.